These T cell receptor beta chains were read from a single sample in a study of post-analysis software for immune sequencing data. One entry per CDR3 protein, called by TCRdb with MiXCR from the PCR reads. The sample consists of about 540,000 distinct CDR3 sequences, 34% of them appearing once. The sequenced material came from blood. The receptors come from a girl aged 2-17 years with multiple sclerosis. Both conserved end residues are part of each CDR3. D genes are given only for firm matches. Size is omitted from some rows. Given values are once, few, many or a class for expanded clones.

v_call,j_call,clone_size,d_call,cdr3_aa,cdr3_nt
TRBV11-2,TRBJ1-2,few,-,CASSAELDYGYTF,TGTGCCAGCAGCGCCGAACTCGACTATGGCTACACCTTC
TRBV7-2,TRBJ2-3,many,-,CASSLGPSTDTQYF,TGTGCCAGCAGCTTAGGCCCGAGCACAGATACGCAGTATTTT
TRBV27,TRBJ2-7,-,-,CASSLGPRNEQYF,TGTGCCAGCAGTTTAGGCCCAAGAAACGAGCAGTACTTC
TRBV15,TRBJ2-3,-,TRBD2,CATSSRSGRELTDTQYF,TGTGCCACCAGCAGTAGATCAGGGAGGGAACTCACAGATACGCAGTATTTT
TRBV10-3,TRBJ2-5,-,-,CAISETNPASETQYF,TGTGCCATCAGTGAGACAAATCCGGCTTCAGAGACCCAGTACTTC
TRBV4-1,TRBJ2-3,-,-,CASSQAAVGPRDTQYF,TGCGCCAGCAGCCAAGCTGCGGTCGGCCCCCGGGATACGCAGTATTTT
TRBV7-8,TRBJ2-7,-,-,CASSLEQGSEQYF,TGTGCCAGCAGCTTAGAGCAGGGCTCCGAGCAGTACTTC
TRBV27,TRBJ2-5,-,TRBD1,CASSWDREGETQYF,TGTGCCAGCAGCTGGGACAGGGAAGGGGAGACCCAGTACTTC
TRBV11-2,TRBJ2-5,-,TRBD2,CASSLVAGGYQETQYF,TGTGCCAGCAGCTTAGTAGCGGGGGGATATCAAGAGACCCAGTACTTC
TRBV4-1,TRBJ2-1,-,TRBD1,CASSQDFQGVGNEQFF,TGCGCCAGCAGCCAAGATTTCCAGGGGGTCGGCAATGAGCAGTTCTTC
TRBV3-1,TRBJ1-1,few,TRBD1,CASSQRDRETEAFF,TGTGCCAGCAGCCAAAGGGACAGGGAAACTGAAGCTTTCTTT
TRBV5-1,TRBJ2-5,-,TRBD1,CASSLAAGTGEVETQYF,TGCGCCAGCAGCTTGGCGGCCGGGACAGGGGAAGTGGAGACCCAGTACTTC
TRBV7-2,TRBJ2-3,-,-,CASSSGQLSTDAQYF,TGTGCCAGCAGCTCAGGACAGCTGAGCACAGATGCGCAGTATTTT
TRBV27,TRBJ2-5,-,TRBD2,CASSPQKRGAETQYF,TGTGCCAGCAGCCCCCAAAAGCGGGGGGCTGAGACCCAGTACTTC
TRBV14,TRBJ2-1,-,TRBD2,CASSQRSGGPPYNEQFF,TGTGCCAGCAGCCAAAGGAGCGGGGGGCCACCCTACAATGAGCAGTTCTTC
TRBV3-1,TRBJ2-1,once,TRBD2,CASSQEGLGKGGVGDEQFF,TGTGCCAGCAGCCAAGAGGGACTAGGTAAAGGGGGGGTTGGCGATGAGCAGTTCTTC
TRBV5-1,TRBJ2-5,few,-,CASSLDQEETQYF,TGCGCCAGCAGCTTGGATCAGGAGGAGACCCAGTACTTC
TRBV14,TRBJ2-3,-,-,CASSETSGRDTQYF,TGTGCCAGCAGCGAGACATCAGGGCGTGATACGCAGTATTTT
TRBV7-3,TRBJ2-1,-,TRBD2,CASSLSKPGTSGNNEQFF,TGTGCCAGCAGCTTATCGAAGCCCGGGACTAGCGGGAACAATGAGCAGTTCTTC
TRBV20-1,TRBJ2-7,once,-,CSAVLMTSEQYF,TGCAGTGCCGTACTTATGACTAGCGAGCAGTACTTC
TRBV5-1,TRBJ2-3,few,TRBD2,CASSSGLAELTDTQYF,TGCGCCAGCAGCTCCGGACTAGCGGAGCTCACAGATACGCAGTATTTT
TRBV9,TRBJ2-1,few,-,CASSVGQSSSYNEQFF,TGTGCCAGCAGCGTAGGGCAGTCTAGCTCCTACAATGAGCAGTTCTTC
TRBV5-4,TRBJ1-2,-,-,CASSLPSRDYGYTF,TGTGCCAGCAGCTTGCCCTCTAGGGACTATGGCTACACCTTC
TRBV7-9,TRBJ1-1,-,-,CASSLEGGNTEAFF,TGTGCCAGCTCCCTTGAAGGGGGGAACACTGAAGCTTTCTTT
TRBV20-1,TRBJ2-3,-,TRBD1,CSARDLGTGSLRDTQYF,TGCAGTGCTAGAGATTTGGGGACAGGGTCACTAAGGGATACGCAGTATTTT
TRBV5-1,TRBJ2-1,-,-,CASSLAGDRNNEQFF,TGCGCCAGCAGCTTGGCCGGGGACCGAAACAATGAGCAGTTCTTC
TRBV13,TRBJ1-1,-,-,CASSPMSGATAFF,TGTGCCAGCAGCCCTATGTCGGGGGCGACGGCTTTCTTT
TRBV7-6,TRBJ2-7,few,-,CASSSGAATYEQYF,TGTGCCAGCAGCTCCGGGGCAGCCACCTACGAGCAGTACTTC
TRBV4-1,TRBJ2-3,-,-,CASSQQADSTDTQYF,TGCGCCAGCAGCCAACAAGCGGACAGTACAGATACGCAGTATTTT
TRBV6-5,TRBJ1-2,few,-,CASSYVQGLNYGYTF,TGTGCCAGCAGTTACGTACAGGGACTTAACTATGGCTACACCTTC
TRBV4-1,TRBJ2-3,-,-,CASNPGGGVSTDTQYF,TGCGCCAGCAACCCCGGAGGGGGAGTTAGCACAGATACGCAGTATTTT
TRBV3-1,TRBJ2-1,few,TRBD2,CASSPTASGGQNEQFF,TGTGCCAGCAGCCCCACGGCCAGCGGGGGGCAAAATGAGCAGTTCTTC
TRBV6-5,TRBJ1-4,few,TRBD1,CASSSRTGANEKLFF,TGTGCCAGCAGTTCTCGGACAGGGGCAAATGAAAAACTGTTTTTT
TRBV12-3/TRBV12-4,TRBJ1-2,few,-,CASSLDGPRGDGYTF,TGTGCCAGCAGTTTAGACGGGCCGCGGGGGGATGGCTACACCTTC
TRBV6-5,TRBJ2-7,-,-,CASSVDGETYEQYF,TGTGCCAGCAGTGTGGACGGGGAAACCTACGAGCAGTACTTC
TRBV6-5,TRBJ2-3,-,-,CASSYSWPSTDTQYF,TGTGCCAGCAGTTACTCGTGGCCAAGCACAGATACGCAGTATTTT
TRBV29-1,TRBJ1-2,-,-,CSVDRRAPGYTF,TGCAGCGTTGACCGCAGGGCTCCCGGCTACACCTTC
TRBV6-6,TRBJ2-5,few,-,CASSYGRNQETQYF,TGTGCCAGCAGTTACGGACGGAACCAAGAGACCCAGTACTTC
TRBV20-1,TRBJ2-1,few,TRBD2,CSARDRVAGGDEQFF,TGCAGTGCTAGAGATAGGGTAGCGGGGGGAGATGAGCAGTTCTTC
TRBV11-2,TRBJ2-3,few,TRBD2,CASSHLARGADTQYF,TGTGCCAGCAGCCATCTGGCGCGGGGGGCAGATACGCAGTATTTT